This entry describes one TCR beta chain. Profiled with immunoSEQ multiplex PCR; TCRdb holds only in-frame clones, not every one. In the table there are about 120,000 clones, over 80% of which are singletons. The record originates from a study of blood T cell repertoires in COVID-19. Study background: The origin of the acute and convalescent COVID-19 samples was the United States, Italy and Spain. T cells, B-cell-depleted T cells, or PBMCs supplied cDNA or gDNA.

The clonotype comes from a man younger than 40 with acute or convalescent COVID-19. Source material: peripheral blood.

The CDR3 nucleotides are TGTGCCAGCAGACCGACGACAGGGATGAACACTGAAGCTTTCTTT. This gives the protein CASRPTTGMNTEAFF. The chain carries TRBV25-1 and TRBJ1-1; 7 bases map to TRBD1. In germline, CDR1 is MGHDK, CDR2 SYGVNS. V was pared by 6 bases and J by 0 bases, with 7 bases of the junction left unmatched. The CDR3 sequence is 15 residues long.